These 8 T cell receptor beta chains came from one sample sequenced in a study of Ad26.COV2.S vaccination and SARS-CoV-2 variants. Treatment defined: 19 received Ad26.COV2.S at low or high dose, single or two shots; several received placebo; per-sample allocation not given. Day 63 after the first vaccine or placebo injection was the time point for sampling. TCRdb's copy holds only in-frame clones and misses some; the assay was immunoSEQ multiplex PCR. The sample includes 350,000 to 500,000 clones, around 91% of them seen just once. The source material was peripheral blood, sampled in a trial of Ad26.COV2.S vaccine versus placebo. The receptor set was obtained from a person aged 18 to 59 who received the Ad26.COV2.S COVID-19 vaccine or a placebo.

The chain has TRBV7-2 and TRBJ1-1, with D uncertain. This CDR3 has 13 residues. V was pared by 2 bases and J by 5 bases, with 9 bases between. Germline CDR1 is SGHTA and CDR2 is FQGNSA. CDR3 nucleotide sequence: TGTGCCAGCAGCTTATTGGGGAAAACTGAAGCTTTCTTT. This codes for CASSLLGKTEAFF.

The chain recombines TRBV7-2 with TRBJ1-4, with D hard to call. This CDR3 has 14 residues. CDR1 is SGHTA and CDR2 is FQGNSA in the germline V gene. Between the trimmed V and J ends, which lost 8 bases and 0 bases, there was a span of 10 bases. The CDR3 spells CASRPGTTNEKLFF. CDR3 DNA: TGTGCCAGCCGGCCCGGCACAACTAATGAAAAACTGTTTTTT.

The J gene is TRBJ2-2, the V gene TRBV6-6, with D unresolved. Trimming stripped 5 bases from V and 4 bases from J, with 11 bases between. This CDR3 contains 14 residues. The V gene's germline CDR1 is MNHNY and CDR2 SVGAGI (reference sequence). CDR3 residues: CASSPNPSTGELFF. The CDR3 coding sequence is TGTGCCAGCAGTCCTAACCCGAGCACCGGGGAGCTGTTTTTT.

This chain joins TRBV14 and TRBJ2-1; 11 nucleotides match TRBD2. Germline CDR1 reads SGHDN; CDR2 reads FVKESK. The CDR3 is made up of 17 amino acids. V lost 2 bases and J lost 7; bases outside the gene matches: 10. As DNA, the CDR3 is TGTGCCAGCAGCCAAACCACACTAGCGGGAGTCTTTAATGAGCAGTTCTTC. Translated: CASSQTTLAGVFNEQFF.

The chain is built from TRBV3-1 (or the pseudogene TRBV3-2) and TRBJ2-7, with D possibly called TRBD1 or TRBD2 (6 bases each). The V end lost 8 bases, the J end lost 5 bases, and 22 bases lay between the germline ends. Germline CDR1 is LGHDT and CDR2 is YNNKEL (reference sequence). The CDR3 covers 15 residues. The CDR3 reads CASSITNAGQNEQYF. In nucleotides, the CDR3 is TGTGCCAGCTCGATAACTAACGCGGGACAAAACGAGCAGTACTTC.

The chain has TRBV7-2 and TRBJ2-2, with 8 bases lining up with TRBD1. Germline values: CDR1 SGHTA, CDR2 FQGNSA. V shed 1 base and J 6 bases; nucleotides not matched to a gene: 1. This CDR3 contains 14 residues. This chain's CDR3 is CASSLGTGSGELFF. DNA for the CDR3: TGTGCCAGCAGCTTAGGGACAGGGTCCGGGGAGCTGTTTTTT.

The chain has TRBV30 and TRBJ2-3; no definite D call. V lost 1 base and J lost 0, with 5 bases in between. The length of the CDR3 is 13 residues. Germline CDR1 GTSNPN, CDR2 SVGIG (reference sequence). The DNA of the CDR3 is TGTGCCTGGAGTGGTCCCAGCACAGATACGCAGTATTTT. This gives the protein CAWSGPSTDTQYF.

This sequence joins TRBV28 and TRBJ2-7, with D maybe TRBD2 (5 bases). The V end lost 7 bases, the J end lost 5 bases, and 9 bases lay between the germline ends. Germline CDR1 MDHEN, CDR2 SYDVKM. The CDR3 consists of 11 residues. The CDR3 DNA reads TGTGCCAGCACTTCTAGCAACGAGCAGTACTTC. Its protein product is CASTSSNEQYF.